The entry below describes one TCR beta chain. Antigen: not known. Peripheral blood from each donor was collected in a volume of 8.5 to 10 milliliters. This CDR3 is 18 amino acids long. CDR1 DFQATT and CDR2 SNEGSKA come from the germline V gene (reference sequence). Trimming left V 0 bases short and J 0 bases short, with 18 bases between. This sample is part of a study of blood T cells in healthy people across ages. Study-wide points: Older age went with lower TCR beta diversity per million T cells, in a roughly linear way.

The authors ran a second PCR of about 6 to 12 cycles using a sample-barcoded 5' primer and a J-beta primer mix. TCRdb passed the 5' RACE reads through MiXCR, listing each CDR3 protein once. The data contain about 970,000 distinct CDR3 sequences, 45% to 60% of them seen just once; the ten biggest clones take up 20% to 25%. J is TRBJ1-5 and V is TRBV20-1; tentative D call: TRBD1 (6 bases). The clonotype comes from a woman aged 55 to 70 in good health. Sequencing was performed on blood. The CDR3 bases are TGCAGTGCTAGAGACCTCGCACAGGGATCCTATAGCAATCAGCCCCAGCATTTT. As protein: CSARDLAQGSYSNQPQHF.